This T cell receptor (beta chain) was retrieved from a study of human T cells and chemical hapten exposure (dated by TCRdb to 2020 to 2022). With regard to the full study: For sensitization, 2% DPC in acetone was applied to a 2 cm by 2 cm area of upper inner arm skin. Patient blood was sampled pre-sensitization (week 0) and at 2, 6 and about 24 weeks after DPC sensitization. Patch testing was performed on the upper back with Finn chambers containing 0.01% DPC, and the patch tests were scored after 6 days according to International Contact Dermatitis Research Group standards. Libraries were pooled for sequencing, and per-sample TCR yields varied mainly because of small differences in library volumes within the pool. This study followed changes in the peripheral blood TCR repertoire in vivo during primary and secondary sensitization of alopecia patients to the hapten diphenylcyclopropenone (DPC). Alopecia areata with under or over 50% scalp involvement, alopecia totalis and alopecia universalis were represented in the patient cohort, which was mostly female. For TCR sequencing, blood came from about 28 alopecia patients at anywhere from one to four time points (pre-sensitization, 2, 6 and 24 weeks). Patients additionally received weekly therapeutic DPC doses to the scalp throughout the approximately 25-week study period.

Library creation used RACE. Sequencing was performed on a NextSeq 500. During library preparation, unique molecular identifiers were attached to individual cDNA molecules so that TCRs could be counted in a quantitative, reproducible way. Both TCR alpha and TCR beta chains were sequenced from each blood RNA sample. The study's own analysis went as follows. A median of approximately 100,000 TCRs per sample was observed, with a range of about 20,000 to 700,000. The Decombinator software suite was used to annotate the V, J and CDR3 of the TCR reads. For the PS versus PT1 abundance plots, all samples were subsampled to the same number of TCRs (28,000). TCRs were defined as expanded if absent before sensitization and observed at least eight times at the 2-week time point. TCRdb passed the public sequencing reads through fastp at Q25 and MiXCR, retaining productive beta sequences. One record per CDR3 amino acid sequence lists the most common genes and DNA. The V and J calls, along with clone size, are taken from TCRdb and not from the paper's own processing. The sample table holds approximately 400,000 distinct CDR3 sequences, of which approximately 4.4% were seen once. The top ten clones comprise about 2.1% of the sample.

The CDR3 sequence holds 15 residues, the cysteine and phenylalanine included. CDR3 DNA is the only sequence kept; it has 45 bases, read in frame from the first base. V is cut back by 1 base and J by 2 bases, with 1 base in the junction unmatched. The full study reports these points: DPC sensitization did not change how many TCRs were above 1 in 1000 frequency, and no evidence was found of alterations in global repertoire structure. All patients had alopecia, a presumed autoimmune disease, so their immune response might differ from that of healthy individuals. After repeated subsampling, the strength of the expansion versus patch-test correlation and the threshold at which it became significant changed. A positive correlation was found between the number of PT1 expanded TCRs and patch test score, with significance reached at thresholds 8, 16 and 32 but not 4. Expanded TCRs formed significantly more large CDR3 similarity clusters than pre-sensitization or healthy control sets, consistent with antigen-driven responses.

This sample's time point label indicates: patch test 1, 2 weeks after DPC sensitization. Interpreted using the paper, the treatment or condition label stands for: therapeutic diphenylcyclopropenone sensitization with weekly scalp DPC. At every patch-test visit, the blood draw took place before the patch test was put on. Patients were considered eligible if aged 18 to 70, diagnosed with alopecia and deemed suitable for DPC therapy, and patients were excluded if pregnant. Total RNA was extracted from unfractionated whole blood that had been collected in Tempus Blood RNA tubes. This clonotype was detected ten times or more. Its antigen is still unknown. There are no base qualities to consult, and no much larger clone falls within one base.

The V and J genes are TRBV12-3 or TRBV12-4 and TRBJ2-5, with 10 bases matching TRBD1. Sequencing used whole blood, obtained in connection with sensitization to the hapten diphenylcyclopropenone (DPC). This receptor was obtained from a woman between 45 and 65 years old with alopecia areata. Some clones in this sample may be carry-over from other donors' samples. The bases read TGTGCCAGCAGTTTAGGGACAGGGGGACAAGAGACCCAGTACTTC. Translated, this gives CASSLGTGGQETQYF.